The 20 T cell receptor beta chains below come from one sample, sequenced in a study of blood T cell repertoires in COVID-19 (dated by TCRdb to about 2020). Library creation used the immunoSEQ multiplex PCR assay. This is the immuneACCESS table as TCRdb keeps it, with only in-frame sequences that have V and J called. A part of the clones is gone; compared with another copy, unresolved V genes explain less than half, and the rest is unexplained. This sample is represented by around 100,000 clones; around 90% of them were singletons. Jointly, the top ten make up over 5.5% of the sample. Sequencing was carried out using peripheral blood. The source is a young man with COVID-19, enrolled during active disease.

The CDR3 spells CSVEGAGWGEQYF. CDR3 nucleotide sequence: TGCAGCGTTGAAGGAGCGGGTTGGGGCGAGCAGTACTTC. The chain has TRBV29-1 and TRBJ2-7; a weak D match, TRBD2 (6 bases). V dropped 1 base and J dropped 6 bases, with 13 bases sitting between them. CDR1 is SQVTM and CDR2 is ANQGSEA in the germline V gene. The CDR3 extends over 13 amino acids.

The chain joins TRBV30 to TRBJ1-1; TRBD1 matches 9 bases. The CDR3 runs to 14 residues. The V gene end was trimmed by 4 bases and the J gene end by 5 bases; junction bases not matched to a gene: 8. CDR1 and CDR2 (germline): GTSNPN, SVGIG (reference sequence). The CDR3 protein is CAWTPGTGRTEAFF. CDR3 bases: TGTGCCTGGACCCCCGGGACAGGGAGGACTGAAGCTTTCTTT.

V is TRBV4-2 and J is TRBJ2-2, with 9 bases matching TRBD2. Germline-derived CDR1 and CDR2 are LGHNA and YNFKEQ. The CDR3 is made up of 19 amino acids. Unmatched junction bases numbered 13, after V lost 0 bases and J lost 5 bases. The CDR3 DNA follows: TGTGCCAGCAGCCAAGATGAGCGGGAGGCCGTCCGATGGACCGGGGAGCTGTTTTTT. It codes for CASSQDEREAVRWTGELFF.

The chain joins TRBV6-2 or TRBV6-3 to TRBJ2-7; TRBD1 aligns across 8 bases. This CDR3 spans 15 amino acids. V shed 5 bases and J 6 bases; nucleotides not matched to a gene: 12. Per the germline V gene, CDR1 is MNHEY and CDR2 is SVGEGT. The CDR3 sequence is CASSTPLRGRVEQYF. CDR3 DNA sequence: TGTGCCAGCAGTACTCCCCTCAGGGGGCGCGTCGAGCAGTACTTC.

The chain employs TRBV6-6 and TRBJ1-2, with TRBD1 matching 7 bases. The germline gives CDR1 MNHNY, CDR2 SVGAGI (reference sequence). The CDR3 extends over 14 amino acids. The V gene end was trimmed by 1 base and the J gene end by 5 bases; junction bases not matched to a gene: 4. The CDR3, as DNA: TGTGCCAGCAGTTACTTGGACAGGCAATATGGCTACACCTTC. Translated, it gives CASSYLDRQYGYTF.

As to this clone: One end of the junction varies from germline; a read error may be responsible. The rearrangement uses TRBV7-7 and TRBJ2-5, with TRBD2 as a possible D gene (6 bases). The germline V gene has CDR1 SSHAT and CDR2 FNYEAQ (reference sequence). The CDR3 spans 15 residues. The CDR3 loop reads CASSLALGPSGAQYF. The CDR3 DNA reads TGTGCTAGCAGCTTAGCGCTAGGACCCTCGGGAGCCCAGTACTTC.

The chain uses TRBV19 and TRBJ2-7; D is ambiguous. Germline V lookup: CDR1 LNHDA, CDR2 SQIVND (reference sequence). V dropped 3 bases and J dropped 3 bases, with 9 bases sitting between them. The CDR3 extends over 13 amino acids. The CDR3 DNA reads as TGTGCCAGTAGTATGGCAGGCCTCTACGAGCAGTACTTC. Its translation: CASSMAGLYEQYF.

The CDR3 DNA reads TGTGCCAGCAGTTACAGGGGCGCGAACACCGGGGAGCTGTTTTTT. Translation gives CASSYRGANTGELFF. The chain is built from TRBV6-2 or TRBV6-3 and TRBJ2-2, with a tentative D call TRBD1 (5 bases). With 2 bases removed from V and 0 bases from J, the gap between germline ends came to 7 bases. Germline lookup yields CDR1 MNHEY and CDR2 SVGEGT. This CDR3 comprises 15 residues.

The V gene is TRBV7-8, the J gene TRBJ2-3, with TRBD1 as a possible D gene (5 bases). This CDR3 contains 17 residues. Germline CDR1 is SGHVS and CDR2 is FQNEAQ. Deletions cut 5 bases from V and 4 bases from J, with 22 bases between. The CDR3 DNA is TGTGCCAGCAGCACCGTACAGGATCGTGGTGGGGCAGATACGCAGTATTTT. The encoded protein is CASSTVQDRGGADTQYF.

The chain has TRBV7-2 and TRBJ1-6; perhaps TRBD1 as D (5 bases). The CDR3 consists of 15 residues. The V and J ends lost 5 bases and 7 bases respectively, with 15 bases between them. Germline V gives CDR1 SGHTA, CDR2 FQGNSA. The CDR3 protein is CASSPLTVENSPLHF. CDR3 nucleotides: TGTGCCAGCAGCCCGTTGACAGTAGAAAATTCACCCCTCCACTTT.

The CDR3 bases are TGTGCCAGCAGTGAACCGGACAGGCCTGGAAACACCATATATTTT. It yields the protein CASSEPDRPGNTIYF. The V gene is TRBV28, the J gene TRBJ1-3, with TRBD1 identical over 7 bases. Germline assignment: CDR1 MDHEN and CDR2 SYDVKM. The CDR3 runs to 15 residues. After removal of 5 bases from V and 2 bases from J, the junction contained 6 bases not matched to a gene.

This clone was counted a single time. This chain uses TRBV5-5 with TRBJ2-3; 11 nucleotides line up with TRBD2. Unmatched junction bases numbered 2, after V lost 4 bases and J lost 1 base. The CDR3 loop spans 15 amino acids. CDR1 SGHKS and CDR2 YYEKEE come from the germline V gene (reference sequence). For the CDR3, the DNA is TGTGCCAGCAGCCCACTAGCGGGAGGCACAGATACGCAGTATTTT. Its protein is CASSPLAGGTDTQYF. Using reference TRBV5-5 and TRBJ2-3 for the parts outside the CDR3, the full variable domain is DAGVTQSPTHLIKTRGQQVTLRCSPISGHKSVSWYQQVLGQGPQFIFQYYEKEERGRGNFPDRFSARQFPNYSSELNVNALLLGDSALYLCASSPLAGGTDTQYFGPGTRLTVL.

The CDR3 sequence: CASSSWGGPTGELFF. CDR3 bases: TGTGCCAGCAGCTCTTGGGGGGGGCCCACCGGGGAGCTGTTTTTT. The chain has TRBV2 and TRBJ2-2; possible D gene TRBD2, 7 bases. The CDR3 consists of 15 residues. Trimming shortened V by 6 bases and J by 4 bases, and 15 bases separated the two germline ends. Germline loops: CDR1 SNHLY, CDR2 FYNNEI.

This chain connects TRBV4-3 to TRBJ2-1; 10 nucleotides align to TRBD2. Germline CDR1 is LGHNA and CDR2 is YSLEER. The CDR3 sequence is 21 residues long. V was pared by 1 base and J by 2 bases, with 17 bases of the junction left unmatched. The CDR3 DNA is TGCGCCAGCAGCCAAGCACAAATGAGGGATTTACTAGCGGGGACCTACAATGAGCAGTTCTTC. Residues: CASSQAQMRDLLAGTYNEQFF.

Worth noting for this clone: One end of the junction does not line up with germline, which may come from a read error. The chain uses TRBV11-2 and TRBJ1-6, with D tentatively TRBD1 (5 bases). Germline V lookup: CDR1 SGHAT, CDR2 FQNNGV. The CDR3 has 16 residues. CDR3 in amino acids: CASSLGALNSWSPLHF. CDR3 nucleotides: TGTGCCAGCAGTTTAGGGGCGTTGAATTCCTGGTCACCCCTCCACTTT.

The chain carries TRBV27 and TRBJ2-7, with D tentatively TRBD2 (7 bases). V was cut by 4 bases and J by 8 bases, with 15 bases left in between. This CDR3 comprises 13 residues. Germline CDR1 and CDR2: MNHEY and SMNVEV (reference sequence). In nucleotides, the CDR3 is TGTGCCAGCAGTTCTAGGGGGGGAAGTAAGCAGTACTTC. It encodes CASSSRGGSKQYF.

CDR3 in amino acids: CASSITRGQNEQFF. CDR3 DNA: TGTGCCAGTAGTATCACACGGGGACAAAATGAGCAGTTCTTC. V is TRBV19 and J is TRBJ2-1; possibly TRBD1 for D (6 bases). Between the trimmed V and J ends, which lost 3 bases and 7 bases, there was a span of 13 bases. Germline CDR1 LNHDA, CDR2 SQIVND (reference sequence). The CDR3 totals 14 residues.

The J gene is TRBJ2-2, the V gene TRBV28; a possible D gene is TRBD2 (5 bases). Trimming shortened V by 11 bases and J by 2 bases, and 18 bases separated the two germline ends. The CDR3 covers 15 residues. The germline gives CDR1 MDHEN, CDR2 SYDVKM. The CDR3 bases are TGTGCCGGCCGCCGGAGGACGGCAAACACCGGGGAGCTGTTTTTT. Translated: CAGRRRTANTGELFF.

V usage is TRBV7-2 and J usage is TRBJ2-7; D might be TRBD2 (5 bases). There are 14 residues in the CDR3. CDR1 is SGHTA, CDR2 FQGNSA, per germline. Trimming took 4 bases from V and 4 from J, leaving 14 bases between them. The CDR3 spells CASSSIRGRYEQYF. CDR3 DNA: TGTGCCAGCAGCTCTATTCGGGGTCGATACGAGCAGTACTTC.

The V call is TRBV30, the J call TRBJ1-2; D unclear. This CDR3 is built from 14 residues. V lost 3 bases, J lost 7 bases, and 18 bases lay in between. Germline loops: CDR1 GTSNPN, CDR2 SVGIG (reference sequence). For the CDR3, the DNA is TGTGCCTGGAGCCTTCCGGTCAGTCGAGGTGGCTACACCTTC. It yields the protein CAWSLPVSRGGYTF.